The clone carrying this T cell receptor (beta chain) was observed many times. TCRdb reanalysed the 5' RACE reads using MiXCR and keeps one entry per CDR3 protein. The sample has 65,000 to 95,000 distinct CDR3 sequences; roughly 7.7% are singletons. This entry belongs to a study of human T cells and chemical hapten exposure. Someone pulled total RNA out of unfractionated whole blood. Trimming shortened V by 0 bases and J by 2 bases, and 14 bases separated the two germline ends. The CDR3 extends over 17 amino acids. CDR1 LGHNT and CDR2 FRNRAP come from the germline V gene. The V and J genes are TRBV12-5 and TRBJ2-1; D unclear. The receptor comes from a male donor in good health. The CDR3 protein is CASGLVITTSAYNEQFF. The CDR3 nucleotides are TGTGCTAGTGGTTTGGTAATTACAACCTCGGCCTACAATGAGCAGTTCTTC.